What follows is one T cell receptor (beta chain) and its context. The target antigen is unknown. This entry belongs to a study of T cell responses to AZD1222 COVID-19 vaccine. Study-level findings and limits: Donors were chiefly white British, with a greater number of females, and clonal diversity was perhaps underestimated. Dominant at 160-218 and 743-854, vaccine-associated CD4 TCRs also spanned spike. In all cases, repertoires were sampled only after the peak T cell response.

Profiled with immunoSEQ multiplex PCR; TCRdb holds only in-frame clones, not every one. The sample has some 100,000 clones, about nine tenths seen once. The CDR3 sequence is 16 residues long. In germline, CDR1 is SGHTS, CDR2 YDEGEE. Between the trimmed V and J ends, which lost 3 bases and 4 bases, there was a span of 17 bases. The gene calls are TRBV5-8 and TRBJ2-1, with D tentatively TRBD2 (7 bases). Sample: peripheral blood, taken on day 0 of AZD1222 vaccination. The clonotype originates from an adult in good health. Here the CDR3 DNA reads TGTGCCAGCAGCTGGGGGGCGGGGGCGGAGTACAATGAGCAGTTCTTC. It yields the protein CASSWGAGAEYNEQFF.